This TCR beta chain was obtained from a study of cytomegalovirus exposure and HLA in healthy donors. General study points: The tendency of first-cohort TCR clusters to co-occur in the 120 or so validation repertoires was the finding of a later analysis.

Profiling relied on immunoSEQ multiplex PCR, and the TCRdb table lists in-frame clones only, not all of them. The sample carries about 260,000 clones, 90% recorded once. The ends were cut back, 4 bases at V and 5 bases at J, with 12 bases in the middle. Germline V gene lookup returns CDR1 SGHDT and CDR2 YYEEEE. This CDR3 spans 13 amino acids. For this clone: Its specificity is unknown.

This receptor was identified in a woman aged 25-40 years in good health and CMV-seronegative. Sequencing was performed on PBMCs. The chain combines TRBV5-6 with TRBJ1-1; the D gene is possibly TRBD1 (6 bases). CDR3 residues: CASSPGVRTEAFF. CDR3 in DNA: TGTGCCAGCAGCCCAGGGGTTCGGACTGAAGCTTTCTTT.